The 28 T cell receptor beta chains presented below share a single source sample, sequenced in a study of blood T cell repertoires in COVID-19. The data were produced by immunoSEQ multiplex PCR, yet TCRdb's version contains in-frame clones alone and is incomplete. The sample has a few hundred thousand clones, around 84% seen once. The specimen sequenced was peripheral blood. These receptors all come from a human donor in a cohort sampled during active COVID-19.

CDR3 sequence reads: CASSQEGGGDNEKLFF. As DNA, the CDR3 is TGTGCCAGCAGCCAAGAGGGAGGAGGGGATAATGAAAAACTGTTTTTT. The chain is built from TRBV4-2 and TRBJ1-4; D is possibly TRBD1 (5 bases). V lost 0 bases to trimming and J lost 4 bases, with 12 bases between them. The CDR3 is made up of 16 amino acids. Looked up from germline, CDR1 is LGHNA and CDR2 is YNFKEQ.

The V gene is TRBV15, the J gene TRBJ1-1, with D unresolved. In germline, CDR1 is LNHNV, CDR2 YYDKDF (reference sequence). V lost 3 bases, J lost 4 bases, and 15 bases lay in between. This CDR3 region has 15 residues. The CDR3 sequence: CATSSPGLRTTEAFF. The CDR3 coding sequence is TGTGCCACCAGCAGCCCGGGATTGAGGACCACTGAAGCTTTCTTT.

This chain connects TRBV5-1 to TRBJ2-7, with D perhaps matching TRBD1 (6 bases). Germline V gene data show CDR1 as SGHRS and CDR2 as YFSETQ. Trimming stripped 0 bases from V and 3 bases from J, with 19 bases between. The CDR3 loop spans 17 amino acids. CDR3 in amino acids: CASSLALLGQMGYEQYF. The CDR3 coding sequence is TGCGCCAGCAGCTTGGCCCTCCTTGGACAGATGGGCTACGAGCAGTACTTC.

This clone is a singleton in its sample. The chain links TRBV20-1 to TRBJ2-7, with 9 bases lining up with TRBD1. Looked up from germline, CDR1 is DFQATT and CDR2 is SNEGSKA (reference sequence). The trim removed 3 bases at V and 3 bases at J, leaving 6 bases unmatched. This CDR3 region has 14 residues. CDR3 amino acids: CSASPRDRVYEQYF. The CDR3 coding sequence is TGCAGTGCTAGTCCCCGGGACAGGGTCTACGAGCAGTACTTC.

On this clone itself: A junction boundary mismatches the germline segment, possibly from a read error. The chain links TRBV6-6 to TRBJ1-5; 7 bases line up with TRBD1. In germline, CDR1 is MNHNY, CDR2 SVGAGI (reference sequence). This CDR3 is built from 16 residues. CDR3 sequence (DNA): TGTGCCAGCAGTCACTCCGTTAGGGGGCTTAATCAGCCCCAGCATTTT. Translating it yields CASSHSVRGLNQPQHF.

This chain connects TRBV6-2 or TRBV6-3 to TRBJ2-2; tentative D call: TRBD1 (5 bases). The CDR3 sequence is 14 residues long. Trimming left V 7 bases short and J 3 bases short, with 12 bases between. Germline V gene sequence: CDR1 MNHEY, CDR2 SVGEGT. This CDR3 reads CASIPRADTGELFF. CDR3 nucleotides: TGTGCCAGCATCCCCAGGGCAGACACCGGGGAGCTGTTTTTT.

V is TRBV7-2 and J is TRBJ2-1; 8 bases agree with TRBD2. CDR1 and CDR2 from the germline V gene are SGHTA and FQGNSA. This CDR3 region has 16 residues. V lost 4 bases and J lost 9; bases outside the gene matches: 14. CDR3 DNA: TGTGCCAGCAGCTATACCGGGACTAGTTCGTTGTTTGAGCAGTTCTTC. Translating it yields CASSYTGTSSLFEQFF.

The chain links TRBV25-1 to TRBJ2-3, with D unclear. This CDR3 has 14 amino acids. V lost 3 bases and J lost 0, with 7 bases in between. Germline V gene data show CDR1 as MGHDK and CDR2 as SYGVNS. CDR3 DNA sequence: TGTGCCAGCAGTGATCAGAGGAGCACAGATACGCAGTATTTT. Amino acid sequence: CASSDQRSTDTQYF. Variable domain in full (rest from reference TRBV25-1 and TRBJ2-3): EADIYQTPRYLVIGTGKKITLECSQTMGHDKMYWYQQDPGMELHLIHYSYGVNSTEKGDLSSESTVSRIRTEHFPLTLESARPSHTSQYLCASSDQRSTDTQYFGPGTRLTVL.

The chain combines TRBV9 with TRBJ2-2; 16 bases align to TRBD2. Germline loops: CDR1 SGDLS, CDR2 YYNGEE. The length of the CDR3 is 17 residues. V lost 4 bases to trimming and J lost 7 bases; unmatched junction nucleotides: 7. The CDR3 region is CASSPGTSGGAIGELFF. For the CDR3, the DNA is TGTGCCAGCAGCCCGGGGACTAGCGGGGGGGCTATCGGGGAGCTGTTTTTT.

This chain joins TRBV20-1 and TRBJ1-1; D ambiguous. This CDR3 spans 11 amino acids. The V end was cut by 1 base, the J end by 7 bases, with 7 bases between. The germline V gene encodes CDR1 DFQATT and CDR2 SNEGSKA (reference sequence). The CDR3 spells CSARAVFEAFF. The CDR3 DNA follows: TGCAGTGCTAGAGCAGTTTTTGAAGCTTTCTTT.

J is TRBJ2-7 and V is TRBV28, with D tentatively TRBD2 (6 bases). V was clipped by 1 base and J by 7 bases, with 11 bases between them. This CDR3 is built from 13 residues. Germline V gene data show CDR1 as MDHEN and CDR2 as SYDVKM. The CDR3 DNA reads TGTGCCAGCAGTTTATCTGGGGGGAGGGAGCAGTACTTC. This translates into CASSLSGGREQYF.

The chain couples TRBV2 to TRBJ1-2, with 10 bases lining up with TRBD1. Germline V gives CDR1 SNHLY, CDR2 FYNNEI. The CDR3 sequence is 15 residues long. J lost 0 bases, V lost 6 bases, and 4 bases had no gene match. The CDR3 protein is CASRDGTGANYGYTF. For the CDR3, the DNA is TGTGCCAGCAGAGACGGGACAGGGGCTAACTATGGCTACACCTTC. The whole variable domain, filled in from reference TRBV2 and TRBJ1-2, reads EPEVTQTPSHQVTQMGQEVILRCVPISNHLYFYWYRQILGQKVEFLVSFYNNEISEKSEIFDDQFSVERPDGSNFTLKIRSTKLEDSAMYFCASRDGTGANYGYTFGSGTRLTVV.

To note about this clone: At one end, the junction sequence differs from germline, possibly due to a read error. The chain joins TRBV24-1 to TRBJ2-5; 8 bases are shared with TRBD1. CDR3 length equals 16 residues. Germline assignment: CDR1 KGHDR and CDR2 SFDVKD. CDR3 nucleotide sequence: TGTGTCACCAGTGATCCCCGGGACAGGAAACAAGAGACCCAGTACTTC. Translating gives CVTSDPRDRKQETQYF.

This chain links TRBV14 with TRBJ1-2; perhaps TRBD1 as D (5 bases). The germline V and J ends were trimmed by 4 bases and 0 bases, with 9 bases remaining between them. CDR3 length equals 14 residues. CDR1 and CDR2 from the germline V gene are SGHDN and FVKESK. The CDR3 coding sequence is TGTGCCAGCAGCCCACAGGTGGCTAACTATGGCTACACCTTC. Translating it yields CASSPQVANYGYTF.

This chain connects TRBV10-3 to TRBJ2-3, with 11 nucleotides matching TRBD1. The CDR3 consists of 14 residues. Trimming removed 11 bases from V and 0 bases from J; junction bases left unmatched: 4. CDR1 is ENHRY and CDR2 is SYGVKD in the germline V gene. CDR3 bases: TGTGCCGCAGGACAGGGGGCGAGCACAGATACGCAGTATTTT. This gives the protein CAAGQGASTDTQYF.

The chain links TRBV5-5 to TRBJ2-5; 8 nucleotides line up with TRBD2. The V and J ends lost 1 base and 5 bases, in that order; junction bases with no gene match: 10. The CDR3 length is 16 residues. Germline V gives CDR1 SGHKS, CDR2 YYEKEE (reference sequence). The CDR3 DNA sequence: TGTGCCAGCAGCTTGACAACGGGAGGGGCCGGGGAGACCCAGTACTTC. Residues: CASSLTTGGAGETQYF.

J is TRBJ2-1 and V is TRBV24-1; weak D call: TRBD1 (6 bases). This CDR3 has 16 amino acids. Trimming stripped 4 bases from V and 5 bases from J, with 17 bases between. Germline V gene data show CDR1 as KGHDR and CDR2 as SFDVKD. In DNA form, the CDR3 reads TGTGCCACCAGTGACACCGAACAGGGTTGGGACAATGAGCAGTTCTTC. Translation: CATSDTEQGWDNEQFF.

The chain links TRBV23-1 to TRBJ1-6, with D perhaps matching TRBD1 (6 bases). TRBV23-1 is placed among ORFs of uncertain function. V lost 5 bases, J lost 5 bases, and 13 bases lay in between. The CDR3 length is 15 residues. CDR3 in amino acids: CASSAYREDNSPLHF. The DNA of the CDR3 is TGCGCCAGCAGTGCTTACAGGGAAGATAATTCACCCCTCCACTTT.

The gene calls are TRBV28 and TRBJ1-2; no definite D call. V dropped 7 bases and J dropped 6 bases, with 30 bases sitting between them. Germline CDR1 reads MDHEN; CDR2 reads SYDVKM. The CDR3 is 18 amino acids. CDR3 nucleotides: TGTGCCAGCAATCCCTCCTCGGGAATTCCACGCCCGGGGAATGGCTACACCTTC. This translates into CASNPSSGIPRPGNGYTF.

V is TRBV6-6 and J is TRBJ2-2, with 7 nucleotides matching TRBD1. CDR3 length equals 13 residues. Germline CDR1 reads MNHNY; CDR2 reads SVGAGI (reference sequence). Trimming removed 5 bases from V and 6 bases from J; junction bases left unmatched: 3. The DNA of the CDR3 is TGTGCCAGCAGTCGAACAGGGGCCGGGGAGCTGTTTTTT. Translating gives CASSRTGAGELFF.

This clone was seen a single time. The rearrangement links TRBV7-9 to TRBJ2-1; 9 bases align to TRBD2. Trimming removed 5 bases from V and 7 bases from J; junction bases left unmatched: 9. The CDR3 is 15 amino acids. Germline lookup yields CDR1 SEHNR and CDR2 FQNEAQ (reference sequence). This CDR3 reads CASSHSGRFENEQFF. The CDR3 coding sequence is TGTGCCAGCAGCCATAGCGGGAGATTTGAAAATGAGCAGTTCTTC.

The rearrangement links TRBV5-4 to TRBJ2-4, with D perhaps matching TRBD1 (5 bases). V lost 2 bases, J lost 0 bases, and 9 bases lay in between. There are 15 residues in the CDR3. The germline V gene encodes CDR1 SGHNT and CDR2 YYREEE (reference sequence). The CDR3 DNA follows: TGTGCCAGCAGCTTACCTACAGGAGCCAAAAACATTCAGTACTTC. Amino acid sequence: CASSLPTGAKNIQYF.

This clone was counted a few times. This rearrangement joins TRBV18 to TRBJ2-1, with 7 nucleotides matching TRBD2. J gave up 5 bases and V 3 bases, and 7 bases lay outside the gene matches. The length of the CDR3 is 15 residues. Germline CDR1 KGHSH, CDR2 LQKENI. Written as DNA, the CDR3 is TGTGCCAGCTCACCGTTCCAGCGGGGTGACAATGAGCAGTTCTTC. Amino acids: CASSPFQRGDNEQFF.

For the CDR3, the DNA is TGTGCCACCAGCAGGGACCGTAGCGGGGTCTCCTACAATGAGCAGTTCTTC. This codes for CATSRDRSGVSYNEQFF. V usage is TRBV15 and J usage is TRBJ2-1, with 8 bases identical to TRBD2. With 3 bases clipped from V and 0 bases from J, the junction kept 7 bases outside the gene matches. CDR1 is LNHNV, CDR2 YYDKDF, per germline (reference sequence). This CDR3 region has 17 residues. Looking up the rest from reference TRBV15 and TRBJ2-1 gives the full variable domain: DAMVIQNPRYQVTQFGKPVTLSCSQTLNHNVMYWYQQKSSQAPKLLFHYYDKDFNNEADTPDNFQSRRPNTSFCFLDIRSPGLGDTAMYLCATSRDRSGVSYNEQFFGPGTRLTVL.

The chain joins TRBV7-9 to TRBJ1-4; 9 nucleotides line up with TRBD1. CDR3 length: 14 amino acids. Germline V gives CDR1 SEHNR, CDR2 FQNEAQ (reference sequence). V lost 5 bases and J lost 5; bases outside the gene matches: 3. The chain's CDR3 is CASSPTGGNEKLFF. DNA of the CDR3: TGTGCCAGCAGCCCGACAGGGGGGAATGAAAAACTGTTTTTT. The entire variable domain, with the rest obtained from reference TRBV7-9 and TRBJ1-4, is as follows: DTGVSQNPRHKITKRGQNVTFRCDPISEHNRLYWYRQTLGQGPEFLTYFQNEAQLEKSRLLSDRFSAERPKGSFSTLEIQRTEQGDSAMYLCASSPTGGNEKLFFGSGTQLSVL.

The chain is built from TRBV5-6 and TRBJ2-7; a weak D match, TRBD2 (5 bases). The CDR3 loop spans 14 amino acids. The germline V gene encodes CDR1 SGHDT and CDR2 YYEEEE. Trimming took off 0 bases at V and 3 bases at J, with 10 bases between the two ends. The CDR3, as DNA: TGTGCCAGCAGCTTGGGAACGGGAAACTACGAGCAGTACTTC. It codes for CASSLGTGNYEQYF.

The J gene is TRBJ2-5, the V gene TRBV24-1; 9 bases agree with TRBD1. The CDR3 is 16 amino acids. CDR1 is KGHDR, CDR2 SFDVKD, per germline. V gave up 4 bases and J gave up 4 bases; unmatched junction bases: 9. This CDR3 reads CATSDQGQGGRETQYF. In DNA, the CDR3 is TGTGCCACCAGTGACCAGGGACAGGGAGGACGAGAGACCCAGTACTTC.

This chain links TRBV19 with TRBJ2-7, with 7 nucleotides matching TRBD1. V shed 1 base and J 3 bases; nucleotides not matched to a gene: 0. Per germline, CDR1 LNHDA and CDR2 SQIVND (reference sequence). The CDR3 totals 13 residues. The DNA of the CDR3 is TGTGCCAGTAGTATAGCAGGGGGCTACGAGCAGTACTTC. It encodes CASSIAGGYEQYF.